The clone carrying this TCR beta chain was counted between two and nine times. The TCRbeta library incorporated unique molecular identifiers. TCRdb reprocessed the PCR reads with MiXCR, giving one entry per CDR3 protein. The data show about 640,000 distinct CDR3 sequences, approximately 15% seen once. Germline V gene lookup returns CDR1 DFQATT and CDR2 SNEGSKA (reference sequence). The CDR3 has 13 amino acids. J lost 1 base, V lost 6 bases, and 6 bases had no gene match. This sample was included in a study of T-cell reconstitution after alpha-beta-depleted transplantation in children. The chain is built from TRBV20-1 and TRBJ2-7, with 7 bases matching TRBD1. This clonotype was obtained from a human donor who donated a stem cell graft to a child with acute myeloid leukemia. Sequenced here: PBMCs from the stem cell graft donor, sampled from the stem cell graft. CDR3 sequence (DNA): TGCAGTGCCAGGACAGGCGCATCCTACGAGCAGTACTTC. This codes for CSARTGASYEQYF.